A single TCR beta chain is shown here with its context. The data derive from a study of ipilimumab plus nivolumab after autologous stem cell transplantation. Study-level information: Patients received a median of roughly 5 ipilimumab and about 8 nivolumab doses. Myeloma cases were transplant-naive high-risk or relapsed within 3 years post first autologous transplant.

Ipilimumab, 1 mg/kg, started 14 to 28 days after autologous transplant. Through week 26, nivolumab 3 mg/kg IV was given weeks 1, 4, 7, 10, then biweekly. Measured with immunoSEQ multiplex PCR; TCRdb has only the in-frame clones, and not every one. In the table there are tens of thousands of clones, almost 95% of which are singletons. Germline CDR1 reads SQVTM; CDR2 reads ANQGSEA. The ends were cut back, 6 bases at V and 8 bases at J, with 10 bases in the middle. This CDR3 is 11 amino acids long. The sequence was collected from a male donor with multiple myeloma. This specimen was PBMCs, taken in a trial of ipilimumab plus nivolumab as post-transplant consolidation. This chain connects TRBV29-1 to TRBJ1-4; maybe TRBD1 (6 bases). The CDR3: CSVRTEEKLFF. Written as DNA, the CDR3 is TGCAGCGTCCGGACAGAGGAAAAACTGTTTTTT. Full variable domain (missing parts from reference TRBV29-1 and TRBJ1-4): SAVISQKPSRDICQRGTSLTIQCQVDSQVTMMFWYRQQPGQSLTLIATANQGSEATYESGFVIDKFPISRPNLTFSTLTVSNMSPEDSSIYLCSVRTEEKLFFGSGTQLSVL.